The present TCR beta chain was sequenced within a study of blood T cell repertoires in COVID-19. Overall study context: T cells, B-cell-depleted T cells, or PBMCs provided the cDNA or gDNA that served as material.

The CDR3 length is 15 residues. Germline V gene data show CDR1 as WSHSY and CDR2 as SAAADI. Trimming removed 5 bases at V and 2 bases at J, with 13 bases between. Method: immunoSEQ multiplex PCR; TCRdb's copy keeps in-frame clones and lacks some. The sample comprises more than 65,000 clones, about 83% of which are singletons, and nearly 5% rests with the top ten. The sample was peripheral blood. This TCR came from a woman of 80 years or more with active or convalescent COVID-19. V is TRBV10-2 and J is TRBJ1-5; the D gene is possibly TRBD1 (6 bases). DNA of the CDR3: TGCGCCAGCAGTCCGGGACAAGGAGGCAATCAGCCCCAGCATTTT. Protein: CASSPGQGGNQPQHF.